One and the same sample provided the 6 T cell receptor beta chains below, sequenced in a study of shared clonotypes between healthy human individuals. Assay used: immunoSEQ multiplex PCR; TCRdb lists only in-frame clones, some missing. The table lists approximately 480,000 clones, roughly 79% of them singletons. The sample taken for sequencing was PBMCs. These TCRs come from a woman aged 40-49 years in good health. Some clones in this sample may be carry-over from other donors' samples.

This sequence joins TRBV9 and TRBJ1-2; D might be TRBD1 (6 bases). V lost 0 bases and J 2 bases, leaving 26 bases between the germline ends. From germline, CDR1 is SGDLS and CDR2 YYNGEE. The CDR3 extends over 20 amino acids. The CDR3 reads CASSVGPWTEGWGMNYGYTF. The CDR3 region has the DNA TGTGCCAGCAGCGTAGGCCCCTGGACAGAGGGATGGGGGATGAACTATGGCTACACCTTC.

Ten or more counts support this clone. Different DNA sequences within this sample yield the same CDR3. The chain uses TRBV13 and TRBJ2-3; tentative D call: TRBD2 (6 bases). Trimming shortened V by 5 bases and J by 2 bases, and 14 bases separated the two germline ends. The germline V gene has CDR1 PRHDT and CDR2 FYEKMQ (reference sequence). This CDR3 spans 15 amino acids. Here the CDR3 DNA reads TGTGCCAGCAGCACCCGCCGGACTAACACAGATACGCAGTATTTT. Amino acid sequence: CASSTRRTNTDTQYF.

Ten or more counts support this clone. Other DNA sequences from this sample encode an identical CDR3 as well. V usage is TRBV6-6 and J usage is TRBJ2-1; D gene ambiguous. The germline V gene has CDR1 MNHNY and CDR2 SVGAGI (reference sequence). The CDR3 spans 14 residues. V lost 0 bases and J 3 bases, leaving 6 bases between the germline ends. The CDR3 sequence is CASSYSRVYNEQFF. In DNA form, the CDR3 reads TGTGCCAGCAGTTACTCACGGGTCTACAATGAGCAGTTCTTC.

The J gene is TRBJ1-1, the V gene TRBV28, with 9 bases fitting TRBD1. The junction had 18 bases not matched to a gene; V was cut back by 5 bases and J by 11 bases. The germline CDR1 and CDR2 sequences are MDHEN and SYDVKM. The CDR3 totals 16 residues. CDR3 in amino acids: CASSPGGTGTSKSAFF. DNA of the CDR3: TGTGCCAGCAGTCCCGGGGGGACAGGGACCTCTAAAAGTGCTTTCTTT.

This clone was detected ten times or more. V gene TRBV13 combines with J gene TRBJ1-4; unclear D gene. The V gene lost 0 bases and the J gene lost 7 bases, with 9 bases spanning the gap. Germline V gene data show CDR1 as PRHDT and CDR2 as FYEKMQ (reference sequence). This CDR3 region has 14 residues. The CDR3 region has the DNA TGTGCCAGCAGCTTAGGGGGCGCGAGTGAAAAACTGTTTTTT. This sequence encodes CASSLGGASEKLFF.

In nucleotides, the CDR3 is TGTGCCAGCAGGATGCTAGCGGGAGTAATATATGAGCAGTTCTTC. Protein: CASRMLAGVIYEQFF. This rearrangement joins TRBV2 to TRBJ2-1; 10 nucleotides match TRBD2. There are 15 residues in the CDR3. The V segment lost 6 bases and the J segment 8 bases; nucleotides outside the gene matches: 10. CDR1 and CDR2 from the germline V gene are SNHLY and FYNNEI.